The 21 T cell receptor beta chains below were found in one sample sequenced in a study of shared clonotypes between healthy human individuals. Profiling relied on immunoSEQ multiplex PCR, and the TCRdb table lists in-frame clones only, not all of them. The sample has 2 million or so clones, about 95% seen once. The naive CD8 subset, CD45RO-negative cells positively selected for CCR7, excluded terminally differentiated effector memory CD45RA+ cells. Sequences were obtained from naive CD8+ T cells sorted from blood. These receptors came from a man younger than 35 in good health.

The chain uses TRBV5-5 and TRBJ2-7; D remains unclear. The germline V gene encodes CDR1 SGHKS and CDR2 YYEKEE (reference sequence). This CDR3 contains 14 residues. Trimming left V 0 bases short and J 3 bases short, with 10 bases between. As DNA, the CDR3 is TGTGCCAGCAGCTTGGCCTCGACGAGCTACGAGCAGTACTTC. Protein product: CASSLASTSYEQYF.

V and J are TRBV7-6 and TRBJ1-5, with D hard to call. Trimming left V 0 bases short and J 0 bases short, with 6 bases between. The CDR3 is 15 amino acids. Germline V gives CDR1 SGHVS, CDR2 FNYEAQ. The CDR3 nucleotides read TGTGCCAGCAGCTTAGCTGTGGGTAGCAATCAGCCCCAGCATTTT. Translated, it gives CASSLAVGSNQPQHF.

CDR3 nucleotides: TGCAGCGTTGAACTTATCGAGGGGGGTTTAGAGACCCAGTACTTC. Its translation is CSVELIEGGLETQYF. V usage is TRBV29-1 and J usage is TRBJ2-5, with D tentatively TRBD1 or TRBD2 (6 bases each). The CDR3 is made up of 15 amino acids. Looked up from germline, CDR1 is SQVTM and CDR2 is ANQGSEA. Trimming cost V 2 bases and J 4 bases, with 17 bases left between them.

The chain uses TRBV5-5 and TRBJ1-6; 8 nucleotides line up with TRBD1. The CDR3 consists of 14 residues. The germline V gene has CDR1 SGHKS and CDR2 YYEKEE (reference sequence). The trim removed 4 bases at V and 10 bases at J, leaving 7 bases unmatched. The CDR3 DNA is TGTGCCAGCAGCCCTGACAGGGGAGGATCACCCCTCCACTTT. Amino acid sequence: CASSPDRGGSPLHF.

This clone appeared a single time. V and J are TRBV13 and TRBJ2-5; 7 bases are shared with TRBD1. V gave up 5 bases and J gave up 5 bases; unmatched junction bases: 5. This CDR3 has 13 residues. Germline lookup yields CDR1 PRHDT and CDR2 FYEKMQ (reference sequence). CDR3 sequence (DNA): TGTGCCAGCAGCCAACAGGGGTGGGAGACCCAGTACTTC. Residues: CASSQQGWETQYF.

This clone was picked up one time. The CDR3 coding sequence is TGTGCCAGCAGTTACTCTAGTTGGGGCACAGATACGCAGTATTTT. Its translation: CASSYSSWGTDTQYF. This chain connects TRBV6-5 to TRBJ2-3; no reliable D call. The CDR3 is 15 amino acids. V gave up 0 bases and J gave up 1 base, with 8 bases separating them. Looked up from germline, CDR1 is MNHEY and CDR2 is SVGAGI.

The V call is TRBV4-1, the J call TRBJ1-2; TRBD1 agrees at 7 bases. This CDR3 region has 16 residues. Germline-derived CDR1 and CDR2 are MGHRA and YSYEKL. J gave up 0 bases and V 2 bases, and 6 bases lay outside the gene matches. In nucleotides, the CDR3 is TGCGCCAGCAGCCAAACTCAGGGGGTAGCTAACTATGGCTACACCTTC. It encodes CASSQTQGVANYGYTF.

Written as DNA, the CDR3 is TGTGCCAGCAGCGTAGTTACAAGCTCTGAAGCTTTCTTT. Protein product: CASSVVTSSEAFF. This chain joins TRBV9 and TRBJ1-1; D gene unclear. The V gene lost 0 bases and the J gene lost 6 bases, with 9 bases spanning the gap. Germline CDR1 SGDLS, CDR2 YYNGEE. This CDR3 region has 13 residues.

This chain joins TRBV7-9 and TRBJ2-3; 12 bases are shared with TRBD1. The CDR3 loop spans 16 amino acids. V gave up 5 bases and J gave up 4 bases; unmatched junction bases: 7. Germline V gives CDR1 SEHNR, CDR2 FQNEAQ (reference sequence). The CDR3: CASSVPGQGAPDTQYF. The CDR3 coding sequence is TGTGCCAGCAGCGTACCGGGACAGGGGGCCCCAGATACGCAGTATTTT.

The CDR3 DNA sequence: TGCGCCAGCAGCCAAGTTCCCGGGACAGGGGGCCAGAACACTGAAGCTTTCTTT. Translation: CASSQVPGTGGQNTEAFF. This chain links TRBV4-1 with TRBJ1-1; 12 bases agree with TRBD1. The V gene's germline CDR1 is MGHRA and CDR2 YSYEKL. V lost 1 base and J lost 1; bases outside the gene matches: 7. The CDR3 spans 18 residues.

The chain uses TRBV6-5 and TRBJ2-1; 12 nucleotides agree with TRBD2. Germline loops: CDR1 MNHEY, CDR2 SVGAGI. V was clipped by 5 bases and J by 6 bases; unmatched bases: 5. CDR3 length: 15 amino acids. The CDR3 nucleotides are TGTGCCAGCAGTCAGACTAGCGGGAGTAGCAATGAGCAGTTCTTC. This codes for CASSQTSGSSNEQFF.

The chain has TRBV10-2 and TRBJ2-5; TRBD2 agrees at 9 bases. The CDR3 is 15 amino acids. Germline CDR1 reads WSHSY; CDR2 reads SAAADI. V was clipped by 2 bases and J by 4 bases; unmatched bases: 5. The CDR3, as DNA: TGCGCCAGCAGTGAGCTAGCGGGGCTTGGAGAGACCCAGTACTTC. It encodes CASSELAGLGETQYF.

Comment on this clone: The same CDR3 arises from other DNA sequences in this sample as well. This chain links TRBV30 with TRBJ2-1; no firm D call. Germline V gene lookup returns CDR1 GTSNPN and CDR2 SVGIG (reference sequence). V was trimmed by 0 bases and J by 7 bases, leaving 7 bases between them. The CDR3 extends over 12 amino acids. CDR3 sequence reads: CAWSVMDNEQFF. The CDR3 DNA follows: TGTGCCTGGAGTGTAATGGATAATGAGCAGTTCTTC.

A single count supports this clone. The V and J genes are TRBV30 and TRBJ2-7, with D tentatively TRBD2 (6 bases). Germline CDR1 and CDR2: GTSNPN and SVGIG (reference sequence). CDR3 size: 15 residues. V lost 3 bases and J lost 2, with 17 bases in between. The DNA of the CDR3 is TGTGCCTGGAGAGAGCCGGGACTGGGGACCTACGAGCAGTACTTC. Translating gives CAWREPGLGTYEQYF.

CDR3 nucleotides: TGTGCCAGCAGTGACAGGTCCCGGGGGACCGGGGAGCTGTTTTTT. This translates into CASSDRSRGTGELFF. This sequence joins TRBV6-1 and TRBJ2-2; D may be TRBD2 (6 bases). CDR3 length equals 15 residues. V dropped 3 bases and J dropped 5 bases, with 13 bases sitting between them. Germline V gene sequence: CDR1 MNHNS, CDR2 SASEGT.

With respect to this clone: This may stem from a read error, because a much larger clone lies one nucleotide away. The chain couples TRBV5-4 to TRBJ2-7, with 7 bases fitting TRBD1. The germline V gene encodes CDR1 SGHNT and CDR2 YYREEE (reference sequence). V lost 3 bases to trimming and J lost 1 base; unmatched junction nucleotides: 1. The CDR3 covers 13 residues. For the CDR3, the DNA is TGTGCCAGCAGCTGGACAGGATCCTACGAGCAGTACTTC. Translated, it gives CASSWTGSYEQYF.

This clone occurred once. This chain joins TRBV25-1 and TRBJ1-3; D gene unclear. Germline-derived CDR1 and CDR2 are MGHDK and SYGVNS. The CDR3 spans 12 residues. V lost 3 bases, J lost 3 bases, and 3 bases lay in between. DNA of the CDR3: TGTGCCAGCAGTGATTATGGAAACACCATATATTTT. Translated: CASSDYGNTIYF. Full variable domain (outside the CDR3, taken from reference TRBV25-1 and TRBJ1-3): EADIYQTPRYLVIGTGKKITLECSQTMGHDKMYWYQQDPGMELHLIHYSYGVNSTEKGDLSSESTVSRIRTEHFPLTLESARPSHTSQYLCASSDYGNTIYFGEGSWLTVV.

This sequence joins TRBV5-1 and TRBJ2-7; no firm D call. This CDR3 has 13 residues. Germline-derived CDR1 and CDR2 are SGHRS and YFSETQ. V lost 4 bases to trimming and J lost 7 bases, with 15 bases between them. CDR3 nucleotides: TGCGCCAGCAGCCAGGTAGGACCGGGTGAGCAGTACTTC. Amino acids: CASSQVGPGEQYF.

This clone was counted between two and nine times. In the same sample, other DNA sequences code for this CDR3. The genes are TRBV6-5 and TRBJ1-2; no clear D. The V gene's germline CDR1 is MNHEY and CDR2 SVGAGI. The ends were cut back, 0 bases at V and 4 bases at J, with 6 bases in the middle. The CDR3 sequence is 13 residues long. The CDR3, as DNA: TGTGCCAGCAGTTACTCTGGGGTCTATGGCTACACCTTC. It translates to CASSYSGVYGYTF.

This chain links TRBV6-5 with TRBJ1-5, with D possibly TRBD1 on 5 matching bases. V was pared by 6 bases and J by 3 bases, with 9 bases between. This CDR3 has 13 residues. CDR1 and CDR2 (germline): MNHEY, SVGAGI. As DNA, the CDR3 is TGTGCCAGCAGGCCCGGGACCAATCAGCCCCAGCATTTT. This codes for CASRPGTNQPQHF.

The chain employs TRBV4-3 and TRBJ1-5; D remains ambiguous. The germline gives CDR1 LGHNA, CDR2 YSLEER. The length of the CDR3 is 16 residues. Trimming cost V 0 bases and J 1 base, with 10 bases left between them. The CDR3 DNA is TGCGCCAGCAGCCAAGATGGAGACATCAGCAATCAGCCCCAGCATTTT. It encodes CASSQDGDISNQPQHF.